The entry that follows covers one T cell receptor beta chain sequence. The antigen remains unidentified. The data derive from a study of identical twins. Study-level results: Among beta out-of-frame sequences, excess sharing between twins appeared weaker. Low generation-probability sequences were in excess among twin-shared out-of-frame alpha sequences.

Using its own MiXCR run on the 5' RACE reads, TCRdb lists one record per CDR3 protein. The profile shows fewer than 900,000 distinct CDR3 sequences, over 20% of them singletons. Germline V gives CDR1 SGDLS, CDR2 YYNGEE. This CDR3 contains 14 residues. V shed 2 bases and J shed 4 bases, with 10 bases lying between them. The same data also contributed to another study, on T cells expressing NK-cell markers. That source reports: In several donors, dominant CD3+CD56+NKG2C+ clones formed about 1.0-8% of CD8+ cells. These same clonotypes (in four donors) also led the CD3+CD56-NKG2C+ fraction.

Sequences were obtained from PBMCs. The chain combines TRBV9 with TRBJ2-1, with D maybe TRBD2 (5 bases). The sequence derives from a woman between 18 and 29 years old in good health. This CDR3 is CASSVLPGYNEQFF. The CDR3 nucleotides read TGTGCCAGCAGCGTCCTTCCGGGGTACAATGAGCAGTTCTTC.